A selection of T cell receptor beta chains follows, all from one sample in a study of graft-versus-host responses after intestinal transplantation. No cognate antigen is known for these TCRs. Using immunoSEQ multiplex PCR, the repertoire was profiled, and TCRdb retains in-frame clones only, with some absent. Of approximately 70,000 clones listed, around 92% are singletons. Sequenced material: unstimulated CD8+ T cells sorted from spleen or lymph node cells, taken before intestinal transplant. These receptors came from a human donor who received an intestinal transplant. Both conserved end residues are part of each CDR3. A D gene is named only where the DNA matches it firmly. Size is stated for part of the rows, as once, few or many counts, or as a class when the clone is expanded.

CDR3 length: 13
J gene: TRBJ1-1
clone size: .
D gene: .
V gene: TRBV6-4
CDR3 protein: CASSDREDTEAFF
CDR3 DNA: TGTGCCAGCAGTGACAGGGAGGACACTGAAGCTTTCTTT

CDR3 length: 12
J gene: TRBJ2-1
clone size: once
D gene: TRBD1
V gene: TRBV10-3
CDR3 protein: CATRDRVNEQFF
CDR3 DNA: TGTGCCACCCGGGACAGGGTCAATGAGCAGTTCTTC

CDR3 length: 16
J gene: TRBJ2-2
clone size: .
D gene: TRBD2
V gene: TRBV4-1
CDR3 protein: CASSQFHRGGTGELFF
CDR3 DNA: TGCGCCAGCAGCCAGTTTCATAGGGGAGGGACCGGGGAGCTGTTTTTT

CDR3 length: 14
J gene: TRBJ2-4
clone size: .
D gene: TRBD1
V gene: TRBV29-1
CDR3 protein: CSVGTGLNKNIQYF
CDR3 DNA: TGCAGCGTTGGGACAGGACTTAACAAAAACATTCAGTACTTC

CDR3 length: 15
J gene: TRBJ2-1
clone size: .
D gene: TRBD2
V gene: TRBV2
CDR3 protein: CASSHNQRGKREQFF
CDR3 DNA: TGTGCCAGCAGCCACAACCAGCGGGGCAAGCGGGAGCAGTTCTTC

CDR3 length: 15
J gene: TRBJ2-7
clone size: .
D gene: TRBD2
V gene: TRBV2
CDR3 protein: CASSEASGDSYEQYF
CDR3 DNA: TGTGCCAGCAGTGAAGCTAGCGGGGATTCCTACGAGCAGTACTTC

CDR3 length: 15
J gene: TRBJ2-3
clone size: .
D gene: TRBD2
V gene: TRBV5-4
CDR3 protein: CASSFRREITDTQYF
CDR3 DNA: TGTGCCAGCAGCTTCCGGCGGGAGATCACAGATACGCAGTATTTT

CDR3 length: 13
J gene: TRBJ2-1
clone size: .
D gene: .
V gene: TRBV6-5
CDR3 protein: CASSYGVGAEQFF
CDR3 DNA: TGTGCCAGCAGTTACGGGGTGGGGGCTGAGCAGTTCTTC

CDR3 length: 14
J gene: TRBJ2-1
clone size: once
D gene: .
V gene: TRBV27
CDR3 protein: CASSSGDYYNEQFF
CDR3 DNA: TGTGCCAGCAGTTCTGGCGACTACTACAATGAGCAGTTCTTC

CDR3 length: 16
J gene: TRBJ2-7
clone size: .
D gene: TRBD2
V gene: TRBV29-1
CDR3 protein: CSVEDSVTSGTYEQYF
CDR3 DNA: TGCAGCGTTGAAGATTCCGTGACTAGCGGGACCTACGAGCAGTACTTC

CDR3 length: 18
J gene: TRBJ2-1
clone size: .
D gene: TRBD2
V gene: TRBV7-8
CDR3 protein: CASSLPRLAGGKGNEQFF
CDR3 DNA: TGTGCCAGCAGCTTACCCCGACTAGCGGGAGGTAAGGGCAATGAGCAGTTCTTC

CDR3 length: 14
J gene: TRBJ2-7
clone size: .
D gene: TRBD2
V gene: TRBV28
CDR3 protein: CASSREREVYEQYF
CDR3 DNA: TGTGCCAGCAGTCGAGAGCGGGAGGTCTACGAGCAGTACTTC

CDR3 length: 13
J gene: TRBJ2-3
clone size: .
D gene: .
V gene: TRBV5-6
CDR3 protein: CASSSHWADTQYF
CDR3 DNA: TGTGCCAGCAGCTCCCACTGGGCGGATACGCAGTATTTT

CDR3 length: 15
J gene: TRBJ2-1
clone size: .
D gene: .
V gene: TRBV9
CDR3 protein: CASSVEGAGYNEQFF
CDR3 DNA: TGTGCCAGCAGCGTAGAGGGAGCTGGCTACAATGAGCAGTTCTTC

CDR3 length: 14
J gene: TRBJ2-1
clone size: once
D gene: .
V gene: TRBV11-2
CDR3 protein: CASSLVGGGDEQFF
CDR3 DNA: TGTGCCAGCAGCTTAGTGGGAGGGGGAGATGAGCAGTTCTTC

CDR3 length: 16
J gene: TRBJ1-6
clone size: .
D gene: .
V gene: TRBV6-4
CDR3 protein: CASIQDQVYHNSPLHF
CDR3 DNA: TGTGCCAGCATACAGGATCAAGTATATCATAATTCACCCCTCCACTTT

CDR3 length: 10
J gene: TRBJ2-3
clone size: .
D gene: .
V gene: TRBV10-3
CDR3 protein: CARSTGTQYF
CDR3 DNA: TGTGCCAGATCGACAGGTACGCAGTATTTT

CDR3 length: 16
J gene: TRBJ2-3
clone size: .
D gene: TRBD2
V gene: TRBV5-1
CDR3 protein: CASSLVGTRFPDTQYF
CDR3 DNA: TGCGCCAGCAGCTTGGTGGGGACTAGATTTCCAGATACGCAGTATTTT

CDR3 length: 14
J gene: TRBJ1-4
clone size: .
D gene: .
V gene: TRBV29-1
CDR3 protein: CSVLPGGASEKLFF
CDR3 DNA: TGCAGCGTTCTCCCGGGGGGCGCGAGTGAAAAACTGTTTTTT

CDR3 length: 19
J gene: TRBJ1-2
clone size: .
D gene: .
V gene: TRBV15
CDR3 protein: CATSRDYPDETVGNYGYTF
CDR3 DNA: TGTGCCACCAGCAGAGATTATCCCGATGAGACAGTTGGAAACTATGGCTACACCTTC

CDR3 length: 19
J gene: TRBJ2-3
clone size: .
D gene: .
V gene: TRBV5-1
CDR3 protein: CASSLGPPGLTSNTDTQYF
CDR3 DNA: TGCGCCAGCAGCTTGGGACCTCCGGGACTTACCTCCAACACAGATACGCAGTATTTT

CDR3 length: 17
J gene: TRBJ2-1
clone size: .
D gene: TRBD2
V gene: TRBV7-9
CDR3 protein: CASSSPLAGGSYNEQFF
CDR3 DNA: TGTGCCAGCAGCTCCCCACTAGCGGGGGGTTCCTACAATGAGCAGTTCTTC

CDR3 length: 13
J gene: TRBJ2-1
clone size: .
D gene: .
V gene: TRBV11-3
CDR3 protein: CASSLRGHNEQFF
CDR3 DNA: TGTGCCAGCAGCTTGAGAGGCCACAATGAGCAGTTCTTC

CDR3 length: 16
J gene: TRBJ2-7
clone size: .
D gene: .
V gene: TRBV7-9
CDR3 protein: CASSLVARAQGDEQYF
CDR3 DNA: TGTGCCAGCAGCTTAGTCGCGCGGGCACAGGGAGACGAGCAGTACTTC

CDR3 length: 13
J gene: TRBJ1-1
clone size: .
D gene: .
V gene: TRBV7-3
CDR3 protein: CASSLGGGTEAFF
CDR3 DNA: TGTGCCAGCAGCTTGGGAGGGGGCACTGAAGCTTTCTTT

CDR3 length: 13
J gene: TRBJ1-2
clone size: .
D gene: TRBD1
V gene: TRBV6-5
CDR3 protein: CASSPGGVGGYTF
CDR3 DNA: TGTGCCAGCAGTCCAGGGGGCGTAGGTGGCTACACCTTC

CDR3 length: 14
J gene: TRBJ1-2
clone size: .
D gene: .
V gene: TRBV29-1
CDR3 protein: CSVDSWESNYGYTF
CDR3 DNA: TGCAGCGTTGATTCCTGGGAGTCTAACTATGGCTACACCTTC

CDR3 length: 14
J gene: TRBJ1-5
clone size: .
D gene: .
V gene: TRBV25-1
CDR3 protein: CASSAPGVGQPQHF
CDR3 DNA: TGTGCCAGCAGTGCCCCAGGGGTAGGTCAGCCCCAGCATTTT

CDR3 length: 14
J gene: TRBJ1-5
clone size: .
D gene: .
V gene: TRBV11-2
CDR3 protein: CASSRGSGAQPQHF
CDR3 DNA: TGTGCCAGCAGCAGGGGCTCGGGAGCACAGCCCCAGCATTTT

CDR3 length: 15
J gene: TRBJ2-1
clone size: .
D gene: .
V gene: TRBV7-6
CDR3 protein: CASSPAAGLNNEQFF
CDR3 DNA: TGTGCCAGCAGCCCTGCGGCGGGGCTTAACAATGAGCAGTTCTTC

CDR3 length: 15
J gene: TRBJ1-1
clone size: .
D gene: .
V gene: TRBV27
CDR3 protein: CASSPPGRVNTEAFF
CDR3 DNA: TGTGCCAGCAGTCCCCCCGGCAGGGTGAACACTGAAGCTTTCTTT

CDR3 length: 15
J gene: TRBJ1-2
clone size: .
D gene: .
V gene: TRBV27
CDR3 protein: CASSPGTPTNYGYTF
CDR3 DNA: TGTGCCAGCTCTCCCGGGACACCAACTAACTATGGCTACACCTTC

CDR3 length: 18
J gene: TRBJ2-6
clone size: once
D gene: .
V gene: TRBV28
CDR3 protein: CASRGAWGRVGGANVLTF
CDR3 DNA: TGTGCCAGCAGGGGGGCGTGGGGCAGGGTTGGTGGGGCCAACGTCCTGACTTTC

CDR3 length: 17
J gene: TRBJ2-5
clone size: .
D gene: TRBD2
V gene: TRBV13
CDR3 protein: CASSLLIAGGQQETQYF
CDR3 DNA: TGTGCCAGCAGCTTATTAATAGCGGGGGGGCAACAAGAGACCCAGTACTTC

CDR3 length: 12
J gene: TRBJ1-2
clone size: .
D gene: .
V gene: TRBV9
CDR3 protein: CASSVAGGGYTF
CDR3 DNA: TGTGCCAGCAGCGTAGCCGGTGGTGGCTACACCTTC

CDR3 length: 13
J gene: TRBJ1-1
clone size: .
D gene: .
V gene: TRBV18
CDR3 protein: CASSPGGGSEAFF
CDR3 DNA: TGTGCCAGCTCACCGGGGGGGGGCAGTGAAGCTTTCTTT

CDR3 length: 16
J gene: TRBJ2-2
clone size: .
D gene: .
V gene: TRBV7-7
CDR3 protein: CASSSSGRGSTGELFF
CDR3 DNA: TGTGCTAGCAGCTCGAGTGGCCGGGGAAGTACCGGGGAGCTGTTTTTT

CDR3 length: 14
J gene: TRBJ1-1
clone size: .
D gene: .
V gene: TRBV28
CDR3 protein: CASSWAQLHTEAFF
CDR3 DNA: TGTGCCAGCAGTTGGGCTCAGCTACACACTGAAGCTTTCTTT

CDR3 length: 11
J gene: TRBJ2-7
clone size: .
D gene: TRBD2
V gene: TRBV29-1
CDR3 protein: CSLGEAGEQYF
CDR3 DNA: TGCAGCCTTGGCGAAGCGGGGGAGCAGTACTTC

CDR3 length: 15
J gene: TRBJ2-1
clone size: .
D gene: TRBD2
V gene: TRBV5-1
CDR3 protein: CASSPGTTSYNEQFF
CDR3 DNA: TGCGCCAGCAGCCCCGGGACTACATCCTACAATGAGCAGTTCTTC

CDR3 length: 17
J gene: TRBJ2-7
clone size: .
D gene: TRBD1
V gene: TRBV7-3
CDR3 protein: CASSLIVGQGSSYEQYF
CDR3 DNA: TGTGCCAGCAGCTTAATAGTCGGACAGGGGAGCTCCTACGAGCAGTACTTC

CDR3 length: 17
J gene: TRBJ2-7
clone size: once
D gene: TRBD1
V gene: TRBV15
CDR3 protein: CATSRDLPGTGGYEQYF
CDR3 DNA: TGTGCCACCAGCAGAGATCTCCCCGGGACAGGGGGCTACGAGCAGTACTTC

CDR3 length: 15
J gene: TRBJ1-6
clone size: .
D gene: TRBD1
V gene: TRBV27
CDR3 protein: CASSPTISDREPLHF
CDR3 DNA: TGTGCCAGCAGTCCAACAATCTCGGACAGGGAACCCCTCCACTTT

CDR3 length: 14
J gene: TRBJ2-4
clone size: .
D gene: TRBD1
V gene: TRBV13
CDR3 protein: CASSSGQEVGIQYF
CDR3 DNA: TGTGCCAGCAGCTCCGGACAGGAGGTGGGCATTCAGTACTTC

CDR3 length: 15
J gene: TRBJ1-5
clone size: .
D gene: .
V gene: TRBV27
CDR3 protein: CASSSILGGHQPQHF
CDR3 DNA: TGTGCCAGCAGTTCTATATTGGGGGGGCATCAGCCCCAGCATTTT